Below, 8 T cell receptor beta chains from the same sample are listed, as sequenced in a study of OX40 agonist ivuxolimab in advanced cancers. Some clones are missing from TCRdb's copy, which holds only in-frame ones; the method was immunoSEQ multiplex PCR. The sample has 90,000 to 100,000 clones; about 88% are singletons. Sequences were derived from CD4+ or CD8+ T cells sorted from blood, sampled in a trial of the OX40 agonist ivuxolimab. These TCRs come from an adult with an advanced solid tumor such as melanoma, head and neck, liver or kidney cancer.

The chain's CDR3 is CASSFAGVQETQYF. In nucleotides, the CDR3 is TGTGCCAGCAGCTTTGCGGGAGTACAAGAGACCCAGTACTTC. V usage is TRBV7-2 and J usage is TRBJ2-5; TRBD2 agrees at 7 bases. From germline, CDR1 is SGHTA and CDR2 FQGNSA. The length of the CDR3 is 14 residues. J gave up 2 bases and V 3 bases, and 3 bases lay outside the gene matches.

The rearrangement uses TRBV5-6 and TRBJ1-2, with no clear D. The CDR3 consists of 16 residues. The ends were cut back, 0 bases at V and 2 bases at J, with 14 bases in the middle. In germline, CDR1 is SGHDT, CDR2 YYEEEE. CDR3 loop: CASSLGHGSPNYGYTF. The CDR3 nucleotides read TGTGCCAGCAGCTTGGGGCACGGGTCCCCGAACTATGGCTACACCTTC.

The CDR3, as DNA: TGCGCCAGCAGTCAATTTGGGGACTGTCATTACAATGAGCAGTTCTTC. Translation gives CASSQFGDCHYNEQFF. The genes are TRBV23-1 and TRBJ2-1; perhaps TRBD2 as D (6 bases). TRBV23-1 is an ORF for which the function is uncertain. The CDR3 totals 16 residues. Trimming shortened V by 1 base and J by 4 bases, and 14 bases separated the two germline ends.

The V gene is TRBV4-2, the J gene TRBJ2-2, with no clear D. The CDR3 consists of 18 residues. The V gene's germline CDR1 is LGHNA and CDR2 YNFKEQ. V was cut by 0 bases and J by 7 bases, with 21 bases left in between. The chain's CDR3 is CASSQDPGKWGHGGELFF. DNA for the CDR3: TGTGCCAGCAGCCAAGATCCCGGAAAGTGGGGTCACGGCGGGGAGCTGTTTTTT.

Here the CDR3 reads CASSQDLNRQQEQFF. CDR3 coding DNA: TGTGCCAGCAGCCAAGACCTCAACCGACAACAGGAGCAGTTCTTC. The V gene is TRBV14, the J gene TRBJ2-1; D is ambiguous. The CDR3 consists of 15 residues. The germline V gene has CDR1 SGHDN and CDR2 FVKESK. The germline V and J ends were trimmed by 0 bases and 10 bases, with 16 bases remaining between them. The variable domain in full, with the rest retrieved from reference TRBV14 and TRBJ2-1, is EAGVTQFPSHSVIEKGQTVTLRCDPISGHDNLYWYRRVMGKEIKFLLHFVKESKQDESGMPNNRFLAERTGGTYSTLKVQPAELEDSGVYFCASSQDLNRQQEQFFGPGTRLTVL.

This clone was observed a few times. V usage is TRBV30 and J usage is TRBJ1-1; D unresolved. The CDR3 runs 13 residues. Germline V gives CDR1 GTSNPN, CDR2 SVGIG (reference sequence). The V gene lost 5 bases and the J gene lost 2 bases, with 12 bases spanning the gap. CDR3 sequence reads: CAWRWMTNTEAFF. CDR3 bases: TGTGCCTGGCGGTGGATGACTAACACTGAAGCTTTCTTT.

The V gene is TRBV2, the J gene TRBJ2-3, with TRBD2 identical over 8 bases. The germline CDR1 and CDR2 sequences are SNHLY and FYNNEI. V lost 6 bases and J lost 0; bases outside the gene matches: 11. The CDR3 runs to 17 residues. CDR3 nucleotides: TGTGCCAGCAGCACTGGACTAGCCGGTCTAAGCACAGATACGCAGTATTTT. Translating gives CASSTGLAGLSTDTQYF.

The CDR3: CASSYDRSYEQYF. CDR3 coding DNA: TGTGCCAGCAGTTACGACCGGTCCTACGAGCAGTACTTC. This chain links TRBV6-5 with TRBJ2-7; the D is unclear. The CDR3 runs to 13 residues. V lost 2 bases and J lost 1, with 6 bases in between. Germline values: CDR1 MNHEY, CDR2 SVGAGI.